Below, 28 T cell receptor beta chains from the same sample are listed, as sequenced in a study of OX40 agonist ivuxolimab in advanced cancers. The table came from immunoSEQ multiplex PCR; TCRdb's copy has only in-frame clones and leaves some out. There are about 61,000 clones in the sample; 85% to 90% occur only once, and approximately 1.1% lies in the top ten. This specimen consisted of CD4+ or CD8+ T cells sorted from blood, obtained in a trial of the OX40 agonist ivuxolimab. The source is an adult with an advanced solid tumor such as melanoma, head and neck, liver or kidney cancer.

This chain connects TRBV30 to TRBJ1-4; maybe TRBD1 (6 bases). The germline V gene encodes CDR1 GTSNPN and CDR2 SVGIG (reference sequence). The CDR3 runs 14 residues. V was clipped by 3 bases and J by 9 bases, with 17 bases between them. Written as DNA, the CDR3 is TGTGCCTGGAGGAATTTACAGGGCGCGCAAAAACTGTTTTTT. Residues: CAWRNLQGAQKLFF.

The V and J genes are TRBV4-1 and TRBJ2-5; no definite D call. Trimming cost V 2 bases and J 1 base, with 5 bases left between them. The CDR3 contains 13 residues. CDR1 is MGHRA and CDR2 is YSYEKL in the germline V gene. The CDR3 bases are TGCGCCAGCAGCCAATGGGTCCAAGAGACCCAGTACTTC. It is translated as CASSQWVQETQYF.

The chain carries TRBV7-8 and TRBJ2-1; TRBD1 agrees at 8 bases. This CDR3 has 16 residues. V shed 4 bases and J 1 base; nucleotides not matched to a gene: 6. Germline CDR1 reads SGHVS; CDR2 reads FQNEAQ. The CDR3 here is CASSSGTGGSYNEQFF. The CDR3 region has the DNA TGTGCCAGCAGCTCGGGTACAGGGGGTTCCTACAATGAGCAGTTCTTC.

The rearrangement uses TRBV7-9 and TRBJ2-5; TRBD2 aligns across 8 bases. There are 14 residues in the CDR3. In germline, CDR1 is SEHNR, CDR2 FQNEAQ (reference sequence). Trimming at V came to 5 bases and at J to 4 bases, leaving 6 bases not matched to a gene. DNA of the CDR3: TGTGCCAGCAGCACACTAGCGGCTGTAGAGACCCAGTACTTC. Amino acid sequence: CASSTLAAVETQYF.

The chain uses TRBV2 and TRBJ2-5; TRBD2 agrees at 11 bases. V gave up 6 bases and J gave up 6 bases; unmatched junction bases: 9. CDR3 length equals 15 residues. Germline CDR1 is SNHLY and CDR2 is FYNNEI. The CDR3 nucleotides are TGTGCCAGCAGGGGTACTAGCGGGGGACTGAAGACCCAGTACTTC. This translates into CASRGTSGGLKTQYF.

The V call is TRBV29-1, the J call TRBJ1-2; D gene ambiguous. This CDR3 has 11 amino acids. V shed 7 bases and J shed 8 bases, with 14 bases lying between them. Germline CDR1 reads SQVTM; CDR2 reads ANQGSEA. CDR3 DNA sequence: TGCAGCGCCCGGTGGATGTCAGGCTACACCTTC. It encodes CSARWMSGYTF. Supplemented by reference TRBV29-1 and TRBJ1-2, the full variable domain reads SAVISQKPSRDICQRGTSLTIQCQVDSQVTMMFWYRQQPGQSLTLIATANQGSEATYESGFVIDKFPISRPNLTFSTLTVSNMSPEDSSIYLCSARWMSGYTFGSGTRLTVV.

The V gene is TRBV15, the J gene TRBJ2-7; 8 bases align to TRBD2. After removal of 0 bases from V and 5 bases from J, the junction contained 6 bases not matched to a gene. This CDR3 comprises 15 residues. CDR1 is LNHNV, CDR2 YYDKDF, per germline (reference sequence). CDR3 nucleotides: TGTGCCACCAGCAGAGACCCCGGGGGGGCGGACGAGCAGTACTTC. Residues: CATSRDPGGADEQYF.

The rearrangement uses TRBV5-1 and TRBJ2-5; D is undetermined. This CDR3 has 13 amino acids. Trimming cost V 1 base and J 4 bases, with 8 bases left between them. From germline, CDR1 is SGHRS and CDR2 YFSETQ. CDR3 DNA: TGCGCCAGCAGCTTGTTAGTCGGAGAGACCCAGTACTTC. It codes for CASSLLVGETQYF. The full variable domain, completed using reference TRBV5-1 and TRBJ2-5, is KAGVTQTPRYLIKTRGQQVTLSCSPISGHRSVSWYQQTPGQGLQFLFEYFSETQRNKGNFPGRFSGRQFSNSRSEMNVSTLELGDSALYLCASSLLVGETQYFGPGTRLLVL.

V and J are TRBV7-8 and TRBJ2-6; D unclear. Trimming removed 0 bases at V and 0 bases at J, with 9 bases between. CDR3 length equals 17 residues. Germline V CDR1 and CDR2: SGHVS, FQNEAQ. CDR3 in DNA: TGTGCCAGCAGCTTAGCCCCGGACGCCTCTGGGGCCAACGTCCTGACTTTC. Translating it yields CASSLAPDASGANVLTF.

For the CDR3, the DNA is TGCGCCAGCAGTCAATCACCAAACAGGAGCTCCTACAATGAGCAGTTCTTC. Protein product: CASSQSPNRSSYNEQFF. The chain joins TRBV23-1 to TRBJ2-1; tentatively, D is TRBD1 (5 bases). TRBV23-1 counts as an open reading frame of uncertain function. Deletions cut 0 bases from V and 0 bases from J, with 12 bases between. CDR3 length: 17 amino acids.

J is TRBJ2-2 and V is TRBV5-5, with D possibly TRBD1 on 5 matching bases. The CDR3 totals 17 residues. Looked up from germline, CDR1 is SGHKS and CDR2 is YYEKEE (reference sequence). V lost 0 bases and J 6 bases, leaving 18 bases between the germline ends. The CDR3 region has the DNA TGTGCCAGCAGCTTGGCCGGGTGGCAGGGTATTTCCGGGGAGCTGTTTTTT. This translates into CASSLAGWQGISGELFF.

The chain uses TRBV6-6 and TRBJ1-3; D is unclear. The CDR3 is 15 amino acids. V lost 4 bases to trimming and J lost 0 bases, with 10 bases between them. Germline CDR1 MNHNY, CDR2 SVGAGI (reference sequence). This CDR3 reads CASSFEQRSGNTIYF. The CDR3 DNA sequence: TGTGCCAGCAGTTTTGAACAGCGCTCTGGAAACACCATATATTTT.

CDR3 residues: CASGRQNNSPLHF. Here the CDR3 DNA reads TGTGCCAGCGGACGGCAAAATAATTCACCCCTCCACTTT. The J gene is TRBJ1-6, the V gene TRBV7-2; no firm D call. The germline V and J ends were trimmed by 8 bases and 5 bases, with 10 bases remaining between them. The CDR3 is made up of 13 amino acids. The germline V gene encodes CDR1 SGHTA and CDR2 FQGNSA.

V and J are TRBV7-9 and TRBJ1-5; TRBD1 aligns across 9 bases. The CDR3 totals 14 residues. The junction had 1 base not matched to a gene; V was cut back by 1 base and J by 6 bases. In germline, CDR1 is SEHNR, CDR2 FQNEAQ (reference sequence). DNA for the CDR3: TGTGCCAGCAGCTTAGACAGGGGGCTTCAGCCCCAGCATTTT. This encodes CASSLDRGLQPQHF.

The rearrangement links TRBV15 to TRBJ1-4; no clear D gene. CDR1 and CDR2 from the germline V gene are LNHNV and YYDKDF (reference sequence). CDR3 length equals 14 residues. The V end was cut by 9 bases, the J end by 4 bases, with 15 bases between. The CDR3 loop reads CATRALAGNEKLFF. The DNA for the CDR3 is TGTGCCACGAGGGCCTTGGCCGGTAATGAAAAACTGTTTTTT.

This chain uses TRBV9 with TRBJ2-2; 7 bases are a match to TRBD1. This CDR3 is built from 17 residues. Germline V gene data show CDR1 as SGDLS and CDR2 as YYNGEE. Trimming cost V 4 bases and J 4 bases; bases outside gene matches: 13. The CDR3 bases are TGTGCCAGCAGCCCGGGACCACAGGGGACGAGCACCGGGGAGCTGTTTTTT. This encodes CASSPGPQGTSTGELFF. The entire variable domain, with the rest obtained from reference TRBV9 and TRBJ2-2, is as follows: DSGVTQTPKHLITATGQRVTLRCSPRSGDLSVYWYQQSLDQGLQFLIQYYNGEERAKGNILERFSAQQFPDLHSELNLSSLELGDSALYFCASSPGPQGTSTGELFFGEGSRLTVL.

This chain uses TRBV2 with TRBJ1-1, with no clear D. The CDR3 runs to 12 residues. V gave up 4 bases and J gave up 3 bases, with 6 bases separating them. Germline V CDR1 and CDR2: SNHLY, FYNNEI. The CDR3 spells CASSAQHTEAFF. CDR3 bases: TGTGCCAGCAGTGCACAGCACACTGAAGCTTTCTTT.

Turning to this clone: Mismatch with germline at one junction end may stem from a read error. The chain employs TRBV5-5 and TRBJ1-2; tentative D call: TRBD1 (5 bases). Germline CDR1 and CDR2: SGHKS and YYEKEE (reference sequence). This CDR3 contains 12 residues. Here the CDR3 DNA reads TGTGCCAGCAGCTTGTCAGGGAGGTTATTCTTCTTC. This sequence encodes CASSLSGRLFFF. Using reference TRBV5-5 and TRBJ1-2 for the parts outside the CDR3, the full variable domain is DAGVTQSPTHLIKTRGQQVTLRCSPISGHKSVSWYQQVLGQGPQFIFQYYEKEERGRGNFPDRFSARQFPNYSSELNVNALLLGDSALYLCASSLSGRLFFFGSGTRLTVV.

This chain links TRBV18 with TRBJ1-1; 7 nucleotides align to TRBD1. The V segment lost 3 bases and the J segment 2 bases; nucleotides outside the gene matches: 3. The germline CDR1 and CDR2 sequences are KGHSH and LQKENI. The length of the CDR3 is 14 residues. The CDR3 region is CASSPGQTNTEAFF. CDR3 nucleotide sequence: TGTGCCAGCTCACCGGGACAGACAAACACTGAAGCTTTCTTT.

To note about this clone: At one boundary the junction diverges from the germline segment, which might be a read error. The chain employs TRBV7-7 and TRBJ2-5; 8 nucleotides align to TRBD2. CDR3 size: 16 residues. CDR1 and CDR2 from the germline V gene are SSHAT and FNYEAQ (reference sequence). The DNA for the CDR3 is TGTGCTAGCAGCTTAGTATTAGCGGGGAGAACTGAGACCCAGTACTTC. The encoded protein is CASSLVLAGRTETQYF.

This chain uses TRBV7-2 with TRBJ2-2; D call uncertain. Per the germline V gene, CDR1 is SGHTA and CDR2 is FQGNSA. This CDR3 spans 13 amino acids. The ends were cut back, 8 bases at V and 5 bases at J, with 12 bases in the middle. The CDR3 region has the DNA TGTGCCAGCCGCTACGAATTAACCGGGGAGCTGTTTTTT. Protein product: CASRYELTGELFF.

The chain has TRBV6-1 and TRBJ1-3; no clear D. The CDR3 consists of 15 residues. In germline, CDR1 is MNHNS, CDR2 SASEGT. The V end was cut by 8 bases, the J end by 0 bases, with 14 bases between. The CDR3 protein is CASGPGSYSGNTIYF. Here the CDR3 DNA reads TGTGCCAGCGGACCGGGTTCCTACTCTGGAAACACCATATATTTT.

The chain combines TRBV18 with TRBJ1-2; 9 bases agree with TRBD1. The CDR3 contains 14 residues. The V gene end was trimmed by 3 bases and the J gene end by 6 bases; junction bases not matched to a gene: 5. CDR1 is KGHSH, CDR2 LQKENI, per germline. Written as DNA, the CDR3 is TGTGCCAGCTCACCTCTGGGACAGGGTGATGGCTACACCTTC. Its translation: CASSPLGQGDGYTF. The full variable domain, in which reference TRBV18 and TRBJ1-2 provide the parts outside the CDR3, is NAGVMQNPRHLVRRRGQEARLRCSPMKGHSHVYWYRQLPEEGLKFMVYLQKENIIDESGMPKERFSAEFPKEGPSILRIQQVVRGDSAAYFCASSPLGQGDGYTFGSGTRLTVV.

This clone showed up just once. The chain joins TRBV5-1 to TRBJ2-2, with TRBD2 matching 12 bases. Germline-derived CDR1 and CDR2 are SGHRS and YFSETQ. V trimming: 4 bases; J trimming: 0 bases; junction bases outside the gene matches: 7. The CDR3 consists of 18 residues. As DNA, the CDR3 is TGCGCCAGCAGCCCAAGGACTAGCGGGACTACGAACACCGGGGAGCTGTTTTTT. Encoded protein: CASSPRTSGTTNTGELFF.

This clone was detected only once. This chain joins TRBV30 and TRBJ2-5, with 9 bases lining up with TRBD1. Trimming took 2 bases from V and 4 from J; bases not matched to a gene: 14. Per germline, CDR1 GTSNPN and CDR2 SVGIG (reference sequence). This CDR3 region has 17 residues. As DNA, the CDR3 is TGTGCCTGGAGTCCTTACTACCGGGACAGGGAGCTAGAGACCCAGTACTTC. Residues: CAWSPYYRDRELETQYF.

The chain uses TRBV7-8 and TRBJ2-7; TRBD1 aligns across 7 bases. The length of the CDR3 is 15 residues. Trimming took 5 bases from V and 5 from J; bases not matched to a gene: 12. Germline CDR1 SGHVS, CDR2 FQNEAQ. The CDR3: CASSRGQARVHEQYF. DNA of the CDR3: TGTGCCAGCAGCCGAGGACAGGCAAGGGTCCACGAGCAGTACTTC.

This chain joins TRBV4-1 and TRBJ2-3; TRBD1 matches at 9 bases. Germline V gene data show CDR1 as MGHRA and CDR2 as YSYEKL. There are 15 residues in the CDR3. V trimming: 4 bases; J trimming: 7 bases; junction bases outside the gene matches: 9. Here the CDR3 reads CASSRGQGRRNTQYF. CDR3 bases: TGCGCCAGCAGCCGGGGACAGGGCAGGCGAAATACGCAGTATTTT.

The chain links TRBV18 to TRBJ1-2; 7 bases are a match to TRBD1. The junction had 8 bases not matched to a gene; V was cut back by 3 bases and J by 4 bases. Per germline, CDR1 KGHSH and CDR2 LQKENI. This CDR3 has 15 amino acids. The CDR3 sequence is CASSPGTDRPYGYTF. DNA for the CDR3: TGTGCCAGCTCACCGGGGACAGACCGTCCCTATGGCTACACCTTC.